This T cell receptor (beta chain) was sequenced during a study of identical twins. Whole-study findings and limits: Compared with models, monozygotic twins showed more out-of-frame TCR alpha sharing.

A universal primer site arose from template switching, and cDNA bore unique molecular identifiers. TCRdb itself ran the 5' RACE reads through MiXCR, one entry per CDR3 protein. The table records some 500,000 distinct CDR3 sequences, nearly 10% of them present only once. Everyone who gave samples was a healthy Caucasian. Turning to this clonotype: Antigen unknown.

Trimming took off 0 bases at V and 3 bases at J, with 13 bases between the two ends. The germline gives CDR1 SGHDT, CDR2 YYEEEE. The CDR3 runs to 15 residues. This sample also appeared in a second study, on yellow fever vaccine responses in identical twins.

Sequenced input: PBMCs. The TCR was taken from a woman aged 18-29 years in good health. The rearrangement links TRBV5-6 to TRBJ2-7; D ambiguous. CDR3 in amino acids: CASSLGGGWYYEQYF. CDR3 nucleotide sequence: TGTGCCAGCAGCTTGGGGGGTGGGTGGTACTACGAGCAGTACTTC. Based on the CDR3 plus reference TRBV5-6 and TRBJ2-7, the full variable domain is DAGVTQSPTHLIKTRGQQVTLRCSPKSGHDTVSWYQQALGQGPQFIFQYYEEEERQRGNFPDRFSGHQFPNYSSELNVNALLLGDSALYLCASSLGGGWYYEQYFGPGTRLTVT.